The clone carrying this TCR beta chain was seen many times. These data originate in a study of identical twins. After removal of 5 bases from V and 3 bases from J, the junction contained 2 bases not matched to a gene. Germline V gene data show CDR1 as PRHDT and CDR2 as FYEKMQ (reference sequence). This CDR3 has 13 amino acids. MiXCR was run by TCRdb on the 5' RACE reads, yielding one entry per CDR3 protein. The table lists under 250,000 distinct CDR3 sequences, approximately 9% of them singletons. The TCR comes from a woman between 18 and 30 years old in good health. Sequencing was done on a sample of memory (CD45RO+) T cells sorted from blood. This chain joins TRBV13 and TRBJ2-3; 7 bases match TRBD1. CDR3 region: CASSPQGTDTQYF. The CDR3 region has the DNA TGTGCCAGCAGCCCACAGGGGACAGATACGCAGTATTTT.